This entry describes one T cell receptor (beta chain). The antigen remains unidentified. This specimen belongs to a study of siplizumab effects on memory and regulatory T cells. Broader study findings: Naive T cells appeared more varied than memory cells and looked like key alloresponse contributors.

Only in-frame clones appear in the TCRdb table, and some are missing; sequencing was by immunoSEQ multiplex PCR. The table shows around 7,400 clones, with about 36% occurring only once. Coculturing was carried out on the mixed lymphocyte reaction cells. It lasted six to seven days and was done at 37°C. Source material: CFSE-low (dividing) CD8+ T cells sorted from an allogeneic mixed lymphocyte reaction. The origin of this receptor is a human donor in good health; the cells came from an allogeneic mixed lymphocyte reaction.

The CDR3 DNA follows: TGTGCTTTGGGAGGGAGCTCCTACAATGAGCAGTTCTTC. Amino acid sequence: CALGGSSYNEQFF. V and J are TRBV15 and TRBJ2-1; 7 bases map to TRBD2. The CDR3 spans 13 residues. Germline CDR1 reads LNHNV; CDR2 reads YYDKDF (reference sequence). The whole variable domain, filled in from reference TRBV15 and TRBJ2-1, reads DAMVIQNPRYQVTQFGKPVTLSCSQTLNHNVMYWYQQKSSQAPKLLFHYYDKDFNNEADTPDNFQSRRPNTSFCFLDIRSPGLGDTAMYLCALGGSSYNEQFFGPGTRLTVL.